The 19 T cell receptor beta chains reported below all come from one sample, sequenced in a study of STAT5B mutations in CD4+ large granular lymphocyte leukemia. The data were produced by immunoSEQ multiplex PCR, yet TCRdb's version contains in-frame clones alone and is incomplete. The table shows some 30,000 clones, with over 80% occurring only once. Specimen: CD4+ T cells from blood buffy coats. The receptors stem from a human donor in good health.

This chain uses TRBV5-1 with TRBJ2-7; weak D call: TRBD1 (6 bases). There are 15 residues in the CDR3. Germline CDR1 reads SGHRS; CDR2 reads YFSETQ. The V end was cut by 3 bases, the J end by 0 bases, with 13 bases between. The CDR3 DNA reads TGCGCCAGCAGCTCCCTGACAGGTTCCTCCTACGAGCAGTACTTC. Its protein is CASSSLTGSSYEQYF.

The J gene is TRBJ2-6, the V gene TRBV19; TRBD1 agrees at 8 bases. Per the germline V gene, CDR1 is LNHDA and CDR2 is SQIVND (reference sequence). The V and J ends lost 3 bases and 3 bases, in that order; junction bases with no gene match: 7. This CDR3 has 17 residues. DNA of the CDR3: TGTGCCAGTAGTATGGGGCAGGGGGCAATTGGGGCCAACGTCCTGACTTTC. Its protein is CASSMGQGAIGANVLTF. Variable domain in full (rest from reference TRBV19 and TRBJ2-6): DGGITQSPKYLFRKEGQNVTLSCEQNLNHDAMYWYRQDPGQGLRLIYYSQIVNDFQKGDIAEGYSVSREKKESFPLTVTSAQKNPTAFYLCASSMGQGAIGANVLTFGAGSRLTVL.

V is TRBV11-1 and J is TRBJ1-1, with D hard to call. The CDR3 has 12 amino acids. V lost 2 bases and J lost 9, with 10 bases in between. Germline V gives CDR1 SGHAT, CDR2 FQDESV (reference sequence). The CDR3 here is CASSLTGDKAFF. As DNA, the CDR3 is TGTGCCAGCAGCTTAACCGGGGATAAAGCTTTCTTT.

This chain joins TRBV10-3 and TRBJ1-2, with D tentatively TRBD1 (5 bases). Germline lookup yields CDR1 ENHRY and CDR2 SYGVKD. The CDR3 contains 14 residues. V dropped 4 bases and J dropped 6 bases, with 15 bases sitting between them. Here the CDR3 DNA reads TGTGCCATCAGTGCAGGTCGGGGGAGGGATGGCTACACCTTC. The encoded protein is CAISAGRGRDGYTF.

This rearrangement joins TRBV7-7 to TRBJ2-2, with D possibly TRBD1 on 5 matching bases. Germline V gene lookup returns CDR1 SSHAT and CDR2 FNYEAQ (reference sequence). This CDR3 spans 15 amino acids. Trimming took off 5 bases at V and 0 bases at J, with 10 bases between the two ends. The CDR3 DNA reads TGTGCCAGCAGCCGGACAAACGCGAACACCGGGGAGCTGTTTTTT. Protein product: CASSRTNANTGELFF.

The count of this clone is one. J is TRBJ2-1 and V is TRBV2; the match to TRBD2 covers 11 bases. Germline assignment: CDR1 SNHLY and CDR2 FYNNEI. This CDR3 has 16 residues. With V trimmed by 6 bases and J by 5 bases, 9 bases remained unmatched. The CDR3 sequence is CASRRPTSGRHNEQFF. The CDR3 nucleotides read TGTGCCAGCAGGCGTCCCACTAGCGGGAGACACAATGAGCAGTTCTTC.

This chain joins TRBV9 and TRBJ1-3, with TRBD1 matching 7 bases. The CDR3 extends over 16 amino acids. The J segment lost 0 bases and the V segment lost 3 bases, leaving 6 bases of the junction unmatched. The V gene's germline CDR1 is SGDLS and CDR2 YYNGEE. In DNA form, the CDR3 reads TGTGCCAGCAGCGCGGGACAGAGCTTCTCTGGAAACACCATATATTTT. Translation: CASSAGQSFSGNTIYF.

The rearrangement uses TRBV2 and TRBJ2-5, with D possibly being TRBD1 or TRBD2 (5 bases each). Deletions cut 7 bases from V and 5 bases from J, with 14 bases between. CDR1 and CDR2 from the germline V gene are SNHLY and FYNNEI. The CDR3 is 13 amino acids. Here the CDR3 DNA reads TGTGCCAGCATGAGGGGAGACGGTGAGACCCAGTACTTC. Encoded protein: CASMRGDGETQYF.

The V call is TRBV2, the J call TRBJ2-7, with D possibly called TRBD1 or TRBD2 (6 bases each). The V gene's germline CDR1 is SNHLY and CDR2 FYNNEI. Trimming left V 7 bases short and J 4 bases short, with 20 bases between. The CDR3 covers 15 residues. In DNA form, the CDR3 reads TGTGCCAGCACTTCCCTCGGACGGGGGCGGTACGAGCAGTACTTC. Protein product: CASTSLGRGRYEQYF.

Here the CDR3 reads CASSRQGENIQYF. CDR3 bases: TGCGCCAGCAGCCGACAGGGGGAAAACATTCAGTACTTC. The gene calls are TRBV4-1 and TRBJ2-4; 9 bases agree with TRBD1. V shed 4 bases, J shed 5 bases, and the junction held 0 bases outside the gene matches. Germline V gene data show CDR1 as MGHRA and CDR2 as YSYEKL. The length of the CDR3 is 13 residues.

CDR3 loop: CASSLFDGGQAFF. As DNA, the CDR3 is TGTGCCAGCAGCTTATTTGATGGGGGGCAAGCTTTCTTT. The chain combines TRBV5-6 with TRBJ1-1; D might be TRBD1 (6 bases). V lost 2 bases, J lost 9 bases, and 14 bases lay in between. CDR1 is SGHDT, CDR2 YYEEEE, per germline. This CDR3 spans 13 amino acids.

This chain links TRBV7-2 with TRBJ2-1; D call uncertain. Germline-derived CDR1 and CDR2 are SGHTA and FQGNSA. The CDR3 is made up of 11 amino acids. The V and J ends lost 5 bases and 6 bases respectively, with 5 bases between them. The CDR3 loop is CASSPVNEQFF. In DNA form, the CDR3 reads TGTGCCAGCAGCCCCGTCAATGAGCAGTTCTTC.

For the CDR3, the DNA is TGCGCCAGCAGAATGAGGGGAGCAGGCACCGGGGAGCTGTTTTTT. Amino acid sequence: CASRMRGAGTGELFF. The gene calls are TRBV5-1 and TRBJ2-2, with D perhaps being TRBD1 or TRBD2 (5 bases each). This CDR3 comprises 15 residues. V gave up 5 bases and J gave up 4 bases, with 15 bases separating them. From germline, CDR1 is SGHRS and CDR2 YFSETQ.

This sequence joins TRBV27 and TRBJ2-2, with unresolved D. Trimming removed 6 bases at V and 4 bases at J, with 15 bases between. The CDR3 is made up of 15 amino acids. Germline CDR1 MNHEY, CDR2 SMNVEV (reference sequence). This CDR3 reads CASSSDRLGTGELFF. Written as DNA, the CDR3 is TGTGCCAGCAGCTCCGACCGACTCGGCACCGGGGAGCTGTTTTTT.

This sequence joins TRBV28 and TRBJ2-1; 9 bases map to TRBD2. There are 16 residues in the CDR3. V dropped 4 bases and J dropped 6; count of bases not matched to a gene: 10. CDR1 and CDR2 from the germline V gene are MDHEN and SYDVKM. The CDR3, as DNA: TGTGCCAGCAGTTCTGGGGGAGCGGGAGGTAGCAATGAGCAGTTCTTC. Translation gives CASSSGGAGGSNEQFF.

V is TRBV7-8 and J is TRBJ2-6, with D unclear. CDR3 length: 14 amino acids. The ends were cut back, 5 bases at V and 4 bases at J, with 9 bases in the middle. Germline CDR1 reads SGHVS; CDR2 reads FQNEAQ. The CDR3 loop is CASSLDRGANVLTF. The CDR3 coding sequence is TGTGCCAGCAGCCTAGATAGGGGGGCCAACGTCCTGACTTTC.

This chain connects TRBV27 to TRBJ1-2; 7 bases map to TRBD1. This CDR3 is 12 amino acids long. CDR1 and CDR2 from the germline V gene are MNHEY and SMNVEV (reference sequence). V shed 4 bases and J 8 bases; nucleotides not matched to a gene: 4. CDR3 sequence: CASSSRTGGYTF. The CDR3 DNA is TGTGCCAGCAGTTCCAGGACAGGAGGCTACACCTTC.

The chain links TRBV27 to TRBJ2-1; D not certain. Germline V CDR1 and CDR2: MNHEY, SMNVEV (reference sequence). This CDR3 comprises 18 residues. The ends were cut back, 3 bases at V and 5 bases at J, with 23 bases in the middle. The CDR3 spells CASSFRRSAVGTHNEQFF. CDR3 DNA sequence: TGTGCCAGCAGTTTTAGGCGGAGCGCAGTGGGTACCCACAATGAGCAGTTCTTC.

This sequence joins TRBV6-6 and TRBJ2-2; a weak D match, TRBD1 (6 bases). Deletions cut 4 bases from V and 1 base from J, with 10 bases between. The germline gives CDR1 MNHNY, CDR2 SVGAGI (reference sequence). CDR3 length: 15 residues. The CDR3 nucleotides are TGTGCCAGCAGTTCCGCACAGGGGAACACCGGGGAGCTGTTTTTT. Translating it yields CASSSAQGNTGELFF.